These T cell receptor beta chains were read from a single sample in a study of blood T cell repertoires in COVID-19. Libraries were prepared by immunoSEQ multiplex PCR; TCRdb keeps only in-frame clonotypes and omits some of them. The table shows tens of thousands of clones, with around four fifths occurring only once. Sequenced input: peripheral blood. The receptors here all came from a man aged 80 or over with active or convalescent COVID-19. The CDR3 runs from the conserved cysteine through the conserved F or W. D genes are given only for firm matches. Only part of the rows carry a size: once, few, many, or a class if the clone is expanded.

clone_size	v_call	j_call	d_call	cdr3_nt	cdr3_aa
-	TRBV30	TRBJ1-1	-	TGTGCCTGGAGTTGGGAAGTCGGGGGGAGTGGCACTGAAGCTTTCTTT	CAWSWEVGGSGTEAFF
-	TRBV6-2/TRBV6-3	TRBJ2-5	TRBD2	TGTGCCAGCAGTTGGACTAGCCAAGAGACCCAGTACTTC	CASSWTSQETQYF
-	TRBV9	TRBJ1-1	-	TGTGCCAGCAGCCAGTTGAACACTGAAGCTTTCTTT	CASSQLNTEAFF
-	TRBV3-1/TRBV3-2	TRBJ1-5	TRBD1	TGTGCCAGCAGCCCCTCTCGGGACAGAAATCAGCCCCAGCATTTT	CASSPSRDRNQPQHF
-	TRBV3-1/TRBV3-2	TRBJ1-1	-	TGTGCCAGCAGCCCACAGGGACCGAACACTGAAGCTTTCTTT	CASSPQGPNTEAFF
-	TRBV19	TRBJ1-5	-	TGTGCCAGTAGTGCGCAGGGAAGCAATCAGCCCCAGCATTTT	CASSAQGSNQPQHF
-	TRBV12-3/TRBV12-4	TRBJ2-1	-	TGTGCCAGCGGATATCGTTCGGGGGAGCAGTTCTTC	CASGYRSGEQFF
-	TRBV24-1	TRBJ2-6	TRBD2	TGTGCCACCAGTGTCCCGGCGGGAGAAACTGGGGCCAACGTCCTGACTTTC	CATSVPAGETGANVLTF
-	TRBV4-1	TRBJ2-5	-	TGCGCCAGCAGCCAAGAGACTGCCCAAGAGACCCAGTACTTC	CASSQETAQETQYF
-	TRBV7-6	TRBJ1-2	-	TGTGCCAGCAGCTTGGGGTGGGGAGTACATGGCTACACCTTC	CASSLGWGVHGYTF
-	TRBV7-2	TRBJ1-2	-	TGTGCCAGCAGCTTAGCGCCGGCAGGGGAGCTCTTAGGTGGCTACACCTTC	CASSLAPAGELLGGYTF
-	TRBV11-2	TRBJ1-2	-	TGTGCCAGTGAGAAGAATCATGGCTACACCTTC	CASEKNHGYTF
few	TRBV7-8	TRBJ1-6	-	TGTGCCAGCAGCTTAAGCCAGGGTACTCCCCTCCACTTT	CASSLSQGTPLHF
once	TRBV7-2	TRBJ2-2	-	TGTGCCAGCAGCTTAGACGACTACGGGGAGCTGTTTTTT	CASSLDDYGELFF
-	TRBV19	TRBJ1-5	TRBD1	TGTGCCAGTAGTGGAGGGGGCGGGCAGCCCCAGCATTTT	CASSGGGGQPQHF
-	TRBV28	TRBJ1-1	TRBD1	TGTGCCAGCAGTGCCGGGACAGGGGGAAAAACTGAAGCTTTCTTT	CASSAGTGGKTEAFF
-	TRBV19	TRBJ1-5	-	TGTGCCAGTAGTTCAGGGGTAGATCAGCCCCAGCATTTT	CASSSGVDQPQHF
-	TRBV29-1	TRBJ2-7	-	TGCAGCGCTCGCGTGGGCGGGAACTCCTACGAGCAGTACTTC	CSARVGGNSYEQYF
-	TRBV4-3	TRBJ2-1	TRBD2	TGCGCCAGCAGCCCGGGGGGTTCATCCTACAATGAGCAGTTCTTC	CASSPGGSSYNEQFF
-	TRBV7-8	TRBJ1-2	-	TGTGCCAGCAGCCCTCCAGACCGACTGTACTATGGCTACACCTTC	CASSPPDRLYYGYTF
-	TRBV27	TRBJ2-7	TRBD2	TGTGCCAGCAGTTTAATTCCTAGCGGGAGCTTATACGAGCAGTACTTC	CASSLIPSGSLYEQYF
-	TRBV6-6	TRBJ1-1	TRBD1	TGTGCCAGCAGAAACCCACAGGGACAGGGGACTGAAGCTTTCTTT	CASRNPQGQGTEAFF
-	TRBV29-1	TRBJ2-7	TRBD1	TGCAGCGTTGGCCGGACAGGGGCGAGTGAGCAGTACTTC	CSVGRTGASEQYF
-	TRBV5-1	TRBJ1-4	TRBD1	TGCGCCAGCAGCTTGGGGCCGGGACAGGGGTTAGATAATGAAAAACTGTTTTTT	CASSLGPGQGLDNEKLFF
-	TRBV11-1	TRBJ2-2	-	TGTGCCAGCAGCCGTGAACAGGGGGAGCTGTTTTTT	CASSREQGELFF
-	TRBV7-9	TRBJ2-1	TRBD1	TGTGCCAGCAGCTCCCAAGGGGGCCCCGGCAATGAGCAGTTCTTC	CASSSQGGPGNEQFF
once	TRBV11-2	TRBJ2-3	TRBD1	TGTGCCAGCAGCCGTATACAGGGGGCGCCGGATACGCAGTATTTT	CASSRIQGAPDTQYF
-	TRBV4-2	TRBJ1-2	TRBD1	TGTGCCAGCAGCCAGGGGGACAGGGGGCTGGGCTATGGCTACACCTTC	CASSQGDRGLGYGYTF
-	TRBV28	TRBJ1-3	-	TGTGCCAGCAGTTTAGAGTCAGGGAACGGAAACACCATATATTTT	CASSLESGNGNTIYF
-	TRBV19	TRBJ1-6	TRBD1	TGTGCCAGTAGTCCCATCACAGGGGGGAATTCACCCCTCCACTTT	CASSPITGGNSPLHF
once	TRBV6-5	TRBJ1-2	-	TGTGCCAGCAGCGCGGGAGGGGCCAGGGGAGGCTACACCTTC	CASSAGGARGGYTF
-	TRBV28	TRBJ1-1	-	TGTGCCAGCAAAGCGGTCGCCGTATTCATGAACACTGAAGCTTTCTTT	CASKAVAVFMNTEAFF
-	TRBV5-6	TRBJ1-1	TRBD1	TGTGCCAGCAGCTTAGGACAGGGGTGGCCTGAAGCTTTCTTT	CASSLGQGWPEAFF
-	TRBV19	TRBJ2-1	TRBD2	TGTGCCAGTAGTATTTCTGCGGGAGTTAGCTACAATGAGCAGTTCTTC	CASSISAGVSYNEQFF
-	TRBV29-1	TRBJ1-2	TRBD1	TGCAGCGTTAGGACAGGCTTTGGCTACACCTTC	CSVRTGFGYTF
-	TRBV4-1	TRBJ2-1	-	TGCGCCAGCAGCCAAGTAGGAGCGGGCTCCTACAATGAGCAGTTCTTC	CASSQVGAGSYNEQFF
-	TRBV6-5	TRBJ1-5	-	TGTGCCAGCAGTTACGGCAGAAATCAGCCCCAGCATTTT	CASSYGRNQPQHF
-	TRBV5-1	TRBJ2-7	TRBD1	TGCGCCAGCAGCCGAGACAGGGTCGGGGAGCAGTACTTC	CASSRDRVGEQYF
-	TRBV6-2/TRBV6-3	TRBJ2-7	TRBD1	TGTGCCAGCAGTTACGCGACAGGGGGCCGAAACGAGCAGTACTTC	CASSYATGGRNEQYF
-	TRBV18	TRBJ2-5	TRBD1	TGTGCCAGCTCACCAATACAGGGGGAGCAAGAGACCCAGTACTTC	CASSPIQGEQETQYF
-	TRBV7-3	TRBJ2-3	-	TGTGCCAGCAGCGCAGGGGGCACAGATACGCAGTATTTT	CASSAGGTDTQYF
-	TRBV20-1	TRBJ2-2	TRBD1	TGCAGTGCTAGTCGGACAGGGAAGGGCACCGGGGAGCTGTTTTTT	CSASRTGKGTGELFF
-	TRBV6-6	TRBJ1-2	TRBD1	TGTGCCAGCAGGGACCAGGGGGGTGGTGGCTACACCTTC	CASRDQGGGGYTF
-	TRBV5-1	TRBJ2-1	TRBD2	TGCGCCAGCAGCACACCGTCCGGGACTAGCGGGTCTGCCTCCTACAATGAGCAGTTCTTC	CASSTPSGTSGSASYNEQFF
-	TRBV29-1	TRBJ1-5	-	TGCAGCGTTGGGACCAGGGACAATCAGCCCCAGCATTTT	CSVGTRDNQPQHF
few	TRBV27	TRBJ2-7	-	TGTGCCAGCAGTTTACTCGGAGGGACCTACGAGCAGTACTTC	CASSLLGGTYEQYF
-	TRBV18	TRBJ1-5	TRBD1	TGTGCCAGCTCACCAACTCCGACAGGGGGAAATCAGCCCCAGCATTTT	CASSPTPTGGNQPQHF
-	TRBV2	TRBJ2-2	TRBD1	TGTGCCAGCAGAGAGGGGGCCCGACGCGGGGAGCTGTTTTTT	CASREGARRGELFF
-	TRBV28	TRBJ1-4	-	TGTGCCAGCAGTGAGGTTCGAGAAAAACTGTTTTTT	CASSEVREKLFF
-	TRBV10-3	TRBJ2-7	TRBD1	TGTGCCATCCAGGACAGGGTCCACGAGCAGTACTTC	CAIQDRVHEQYF
-	TRBV7-8	TRBJ1-2	-	TGTGCCAGCAGCTTAGGGACAGTGAACTATGGCTACACCTTC	CASSLGTVNYGYTF
few	TRBV9	TRBJ2-2	-	TGTGCCAGCAGCCCCGACAGCCCCGGGGAGCTGTTTTTT	CASSPDSPGELFF
-	TRBV5-6	TRBJ2-1	TRBD2	TGTGCCAGCAGCTTGGCGTTGGCGGGGGAGCTCTACAATGAGCAGTTCTTC	CASSLALAGELYNEQFF